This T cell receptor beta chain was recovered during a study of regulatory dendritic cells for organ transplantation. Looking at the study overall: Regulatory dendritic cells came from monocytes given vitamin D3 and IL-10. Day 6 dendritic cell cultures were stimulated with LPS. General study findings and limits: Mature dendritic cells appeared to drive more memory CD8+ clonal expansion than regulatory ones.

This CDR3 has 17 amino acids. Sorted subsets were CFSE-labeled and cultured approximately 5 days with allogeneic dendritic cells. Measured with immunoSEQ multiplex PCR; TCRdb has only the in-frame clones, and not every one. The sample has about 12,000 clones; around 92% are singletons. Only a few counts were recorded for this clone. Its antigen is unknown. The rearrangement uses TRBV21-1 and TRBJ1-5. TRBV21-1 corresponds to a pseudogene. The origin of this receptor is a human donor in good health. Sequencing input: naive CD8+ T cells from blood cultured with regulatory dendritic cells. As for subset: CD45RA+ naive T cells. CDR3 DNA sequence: TGTGCCAGCAGCCCAACGGGACGTTCTGGGCGGTATCAGCCCCAGCATTTT. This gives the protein CASSPTGRSGRYQPQHF.